This TCR beta chain comes out of a study of blood T cell repertoires in COVID-19. The CDR3 totals 15 residues. Germline V gene data show CDR1 as KGHSH and CDR2 as LQKENI. Trimming at V came to 5 bases and at J to 5 bases, leaving 10 bases not matched to a gene. TCRdb's table, derived via immunoSEQ multiplex PCR, lists solely in-frame clones and lacks some. The table records around 24,000 clones, approximately 84% of them present only once. The chain joins TRBV18 to TRBJ2-7; 9 positions agree with TRBD1. The sequence derives from a man aged 45 to 65 with active or convalescent COVID-19. Sequenced material: peripheral blood. Written as DNA, the CDR3 is TGTGCCAGCTCATCCCGGGGACAGGGAGACCACGAGCAGTACTTC. Translation: CASSSRGQGDHEQYF.